Each of the 28 T cell receptor beta chains below was sequenced from the same sample in a study of shared clonotypes between healthy human individuals. Some clones are missing from TCRdb's copy, which holds only in-frame ones; the method was immunoSEQ multiplex PCR. The table records some 500,000 clones, roughly 85% of them present only once. Material: PBMCs. The receptors here all came from a woman aged 40 to 50 in good health. Some clones in this sample may be carry-over from other donors' samples.

J is TRBJ2-7 and V is TRBV30, with D hard to call. The V end was cut by 0 bases, the J end by 2 bases, with 8 bases between. Germline values: CDR1 GTSNPN, CDR2 SVGIG (reference sequence). The CDR3 has 13 amino acids. The CDR3 sequence is CAWSVGSTYEQYF. The CDR3 coding sequence is TGTGCCTGGAGTGTGGGCAGTACCTACGAGCAGTACTTC.

With respect to this clone: Possible read error: a much larger clone is one base away. Since the CDR3 does not end with the conserved phenylalanine or tryptophan, this likely comes from a read error. V and J are TRBV4-3 and TRBJ1-3; 8 nucleotides agree with TRBD1. CDR3 length equals 16 residues. Germline trimming cut 1 base from V and 7 bases from J; bases unmatched to any gene: 9. Germline CDR1 and CDR2: LGHNA and YSLEER. The CDR3, as DNA: TGCGCCAGCAGCCAAGCACCGACAGGGGTTGATAACACCATATATCTT. Protein product: CASSQAPTGVDNTIYL.

This clone was observed a few times. The chain couples TRBV5-4 to TRBJ2-2; weak D call: TRBD2 (6 bases). The CDR3 has 15 residues. Trimming cost V 2 bases and J 1 base, with 9 bases left between them. In germline, CDR1 is SGHNT, CDR2 YYREEE (reference sequence). CDR3: CASSLRTKNTGELFF. In nucleotides, the CDR3 is TGTGCCAGCAGCTTAAGGACTAAGAACACCGGGGAGCTGTTTTTT.

The chain carries TRBV7-2 and TRBJ2-1; D not certain. V was trimmed by 5 bases and J by 9 bases, leaving 8 bases between them. Germline values: CDR1 SGHTA, CDR2 FQGNSA. The CDR3 has 11 amino acids. The CDR3: CASSLVVEQFF. The CDR3 DNA follows: TGTGCCAGCAGCCTGGTGGTTGAGCAGTTCTTC.

This clone was picked up one time. The chain is built from TRBV5-1 and TRBJ2-1; 10 nucleotides agree with TRBD2. There are 15 residues in the CDR3. Trimming took 4 bases from V and 3 from J; bases not matched to a gene: 4. Per germline, CDR1 SGHRS and CDR2 YFSETQ. The CDR3 sequence is CASSHGTSDYNEQFF. The CDR3 bases are TGCGCCAGCAGCCACGGGACTAGCGACTACAATGAGCAGTTCTTC.

This clone has just one count. The chain recombines TRBV6-5 with TRBJ2-3; 7 bases align to TRBD2. The junction had 7 bases not matched to a gene; V was cut back by 0 bases and J by 4 bases. CDR1 is MNHEY and CDR2 is SVGAGI in the germline V gene. The CDR3 is 16 residues long. CDR3 bases: TGTGCCAGCAGTTACTCAGGACGCGGGAGAGCAGATACGCAGTATTTT. Translating gives CASSYSGRGRADTQYF.

V usage is TRBV19 and J usage is TRBJ2-7; D gene uncertain. CDR3 length: 13 residues. The germline gives CDR1 LNHDA, CDR2 SQIVND (reference sequence). V was clipped by 1 base and J by 5 bases, with 9 bases between them. CDR3 sequence reads: CASSIAPFNEQYF. The CDR3 coding sequence is TGTGCCAGTAGTATAGCTCCCTTTAACGAGCAGTACTTC.

The CDR3 nucleotides read TGTGCCAGCAGTTTTATCAGTGGGACAGAGCTTAATGAAAAACTGTTTTTT. Protein sequence: CASSFISGTELNEKLFF. The chain is built from TRBV28 and TRBJ1-4; TRBD1 matches 7 bases. This CDR3 is built from 17 residues. V lost 3 bases and J lost 4; bases outside the gene matches: 11. Germline V gene lookup returns CDR1 MDHEN and CDR2 SYDVKM.

This clone was seen more than once but under ten times. The chain couples TRBV5-6 to TRBJ2-2, with D perhaps TRBD1 (6 bases). The germline V gene has CDR1 SGHDT and CDR2 YYEEEE. V was clipped by 0 bases and J by 2 bases, with 11 bases between them. The CDR3 is 16 amino acids. The CDR3 DNA reads as TGTGCCAGCAGCTTGGGGCCAGGGGAAAACACCGGGGAGCTGTTTTTT. This gives the protein CASSLGPGENTGELFF.

The genes are TRBV28 and TRBJ1-2; a possible D gene is TRBD1 (6 bases). This CDR3 comprises 15 residues. With 5 bases removed from V and 4 bases from J, the gap between germline ends came to 17 bases. Germline CDR1 and CDR2: MDHEN and SYDVKM. CDR3 bases: TGTGCCAGCAGTATAACACAGGGAAAGGTCTATGGCTACACCTTC. It yields the protein CASSITQGKVYGYTF.

V is TRBV7-8 and J is TRBJ2-3; 7 bases align to TRBD2. Germline V gene data show CDR1 as SGHVS and CDR2 as FQNEAQ. With 5 bases clipped from V and 3 bases from J, the junction kept 5 bases outside the gene matches. CDR3 length equals 14 residues. The CDR3 sequence: CASSGRALTDTQYF. The CDR3 DNA is TGTGCCAGCAGCGGGAGGGCCTTGACAGATACGCAGTATTTT.

This clone showed up just a few times. V gene TRBV6-5 combines with J gene TRBJ2-5; 7 nucleotides agree with TRBD1. This CDR3 region has 16 residues. From germline, CDR1 is MNHEY and CDR2 SVGAGI. V lost 1 base and J lost 5; bases outside the gene matches: 10. CDR3 in amino acids: CASSYFEWTGRETQYF. Here the CDR3 DNA reads TGTGCCAGCAGTTACTTCGAATGGACAGGACGGGAGACCCAGTACTTC.

The rearrangement joins TRBV10-3 to TRBJ2-3; D is unclear. CDR1 and CDR2 (germline): ENHRY, SYGVKD. The CDR3 covers 13 residues. V dropped 3 bases and J dropped 3 bases, with 7 bases sitting between them. CDR3 protein: CAISEYQTDTQYF. CDR3 DNA sequence: TGTGCCATCAGTGAATACCAAACAGATACGCAGTATTTT.

The J gene is TRBJ2-1, the V gene TRBV29-1, with 8 positions matching TRBD1. This CDR3 is built from 14 residues. V lost 7 bases and J lost 10; bases outside the gene matches: 15. CDR1 SQVTM and CDR2 ANQGSEA come from the germline V gene. The CDR3 region is CSGNPGTGTSEQFF. CDR3 DNA: TGCAGCGGCAATCCCGGGACAGGCACCTCGGAGCAGTTCTTC.

Turning to this clone: The same CDR3 also results from other DNA sequences found in this sample. This chain joins TRBV9 and TRBJ2-3; D possibly uses TRBD1 or TRBD2 (5 bases each). Trimming took off 2 bases at V and 2 bases at J, with 9 bases between the two ends. Germline values: CDR1 SGDLS, CDR2 YYNGEE. The CDR3 consists of 14 residues. The CDR3 nucleotides are TGTGCCAGCAGCGTGGGACCCAACACAGATACGCAGTATTTT. Amino acids: CASSVGPNTDTQYF.

This chain joins TRBV7-9 and TRBJ2-7, with 7 positions matching TRBD1. Germline V lookup: CDR1 SEHNR, CDR2 FQNEAQ (reference sequence). This CDR3 is 17 amino acids long. V shed 7 bases and J 0 bases; nucleotides not matched to a gene: 15. The CDR3 spells CASNPPRDSLFSYEQYF. CDR3 nucleotide sequence: TGTGCCAGCAACCCACCCAGGGACAGCCTTTTCTCCTACGAGCAGTACTTC.

The V and J genes are TRBV5-4 and TRBJ2-5, with unresolved D. In germline, CDR1 is SGHNT, CDR2 YYREEE (reference sequence). The V end was cut by 2 bases, the J end by 2 bases, with 7 bases between. This CDR3 has 13 residues. The CDR3 protein is CASSLDGQETQYF. The DNA for the CDR3 is TGTGCCAGCAGCTTAGACGGTCAAGAGACCCAGTACTTC.

V usage is TRBV19 and J usage is TRBJ1-1; tentative D call: TRBD1 (5 bases). This CDR3 is built from 14 residues. Germline CDR1 LNHDA, CDR2 SQIVND (reference sequence). The germline V and J ends were trimmed by 3 bases and 1 base, with 9 bases remaining between them. The CDR3 DNA reads as TGTGCCAGTAGTATTCCGGGGGGGAACACTGAAGCTTTCTTT. Protein product: CASSIPGGNTEAFF.

This rearrangement joins TRBV4-1 to TRBJ2-6; 11 bases line up with TRBD2. V was clipped by 3 bases and J by 0 bases; unmatched bases: 13. CDR3 length equals 21 residues. From germline, CDR1 is MGHRA and CDR2 YSYEKL. Here the CDR3 reads CASSQGKALAGVLSGANVLTF. DNA for the CDR3: TGCGCCAGCAGCCAGGGAAAAGCACTAGCGGGAGTCCTCTCTGGGGCCAACGTCCTGACTTTC.

V usage is TRBV5-4 and J usage is TRBJ2-3, with no clear D. V dropped 4 bases and J dropped 1 base, with 7 bases sitting between them. Germline CDR1 is SGHNT and CDR2 is YYREEE (reference sequence). This CDR3 is built from 13 residues. This CDR3 is CASSPSGTDTQYF. The CDR3 DNA reads TGTGCCAGCAGCCCCTCCGGCACAGATACGCAGTATTTT.

A single count supports this clone. The V gene is TRBV7-8, the J gene TRBJ1-6, with 8 bases fitting TRBD1. Germline V gene sequence: CDR1 SGHVS, CDR2 FQNEAQ. Trimming at V came to 4 bases and at J to 5 bases, leaving 1 base not matched to a gene. The CDR3 has 14 residues. CDR3 protein: CASSSGQDNSPLHF. The CDR3 region has the DNA TGTGCCAGCAGCTCGGGACAGGATAATTCACCCCTCCACTTT.

This clone has more than one count but fewer than ten. V is TRBV7-2 and J is TRBJ1-2; D is undetermined. V was clipped by 5 bases and J by 7 bases, with 14 bases between them. The length of the CDR3 is 13 residues. CDR1 and CDR2 (germline): SGHTA, FQGNSA. CDR3 DNA sequence: TGTGCCAGCAGCCCCCGGCAGGTGGGTGGCTACACCTTC. Translation gives CASSPRQVGGYTF.

The rearrangement uses TRBV28 and TRBJ1-5, with a possible D match to TRBD1 (5 bases). The CDR3 totals 14 residues. Germline V gene data show CDR1 as MDHEN and CDR2 as SYDVKM. Between the trimmed V and J ends, which lost 5 bases and 10 bases, there was a span of 18 bases. The CDR3 loop reads CASSIGTPGVPQHF. Here the CDR3 DNA reads TGTGCCAGCAGTATCGGGACGCCCGGAGTTCCCCAGCATTTT.

This clone was seen more than once but under ten times. CDR3 sequence reads: CSVEGDTEAFF. The CDR3 region has the DNA TGCAGCGTTGAAGGTGACACTGAAGCTTTCTTT. This chain connects TRBV29-1 to TRBJ1-1, with unresolved D. This CDR3 region has 11 residues. Germline lookup yields CDR1 SQVTM and CDR2 ANQGSEA. The V end was cut by 1 base, the J end by 3 bases, with 3 bases between.

This clone appeared a single time. The V and J genes are TRBV5-1 and TRBJ1-1, with unresolved D. V was pared by 4 bases and J by 4 bases, with 17 bases between. Germline-derived CDR1 and CDR2 are SGHRS and YFSETQ. The CDR3 is made up of 15 amino acids. The CDR3 DNA follows: TGCGCCAGCAGCCCGGTGGGCGTTGGTGGCACTGAAGCTTTCTTT. Translated: CASSPVGVGGTEAFF.

The CDR3: CASRNPSGSYEQYF. In DNA form, the CDR3 reads TGTGCCAGCAGAAATCCTAGCGGGAGCTACGAGCAGTACTTC. This chain uses TRBV2 with TRBJ2-7; 10 bases align to TRBD2. The CDR3 extends over 14 amino acids. CDR1 is SNHLY and CDR2 is FYNNEI in the germline V gene. The trim removed 6 bases at V and 3 bases at J, leaving 5 bases unmatched.

There are many counts of this clone. The genes are TRBV5-6 and TRBJ2-1; D gene ambiguous. The CDR3 is 13 residues long. The V end lost 1 base, the J end lost 8 bases, and 10 bases lay between the germline ends. Germline V CDR1 and CDR2: SGHDT, YYEEEE. CDR3 amino acids: CASSLSSGDEQFF. The CDR3 nucleotides are TGTGCCAGCAGCTTGTCTAGTGGTGATGAGCAGTTCTTC.

This clone was seen a few times. In DNA form, the CDR3 reads TGTGCCAGCAGCCCCTACGATACGCAGTATTTT. This gives the protein CASSPYDTQYF. The chain has TRBV2 and TRBJ2-3; D unclear. V was cut by 6 bases and J by 6 bases, with 7 bases left in between. The CDR3 covers 11 residues. The germline gives CDR1 SNHLY, CDR2 FYNNEI.